This T cell receptor beta chain stems from a study of T cells in Graves' hyperthyroidism and ophthalmopathy. CDR1 and CDR2 (germline): LGHDT, YNNKEL (reference sequence). Trimming stripped 5 bases from V and 2 bases from J, with 15 bases between. This CDR3 contains 16 residues. Only a few counts were recorded for this clonotype. It was RNA transcripts that yielded the amplified TCR beta CDR3 regions. HTBI primers drove first-round RT-PCR of the TCR CDR3. TCRdb reanalysed the multiplex PCR reads using MiXCR and keeps one entry per CDR3 protein. Among 690,000 or so distinct CDR3 sequences listed, around a sixth were seen once.

Sequenced sample: blood. The receptor was isolated from a woman in her forties or fifties with Graves' hyperthyroidism that later progressed to Graves' ophthalmopathy. This chain connects TRBV3-1 to TRBJ2-2, with a weak D call TRBD2 (5 bases). This chain's CDR3 is CASSERGIVNTGELFF. Written as DNA, the CDR3 is TGTGCCAGCAGCGAGAGAGGGATAGTAAACACCGGGGAGCTGTTTTTT.